A single sample gave rise to the 26 T cell receptor beta chains below, sequenced in a study of T cells in Graves' hyperthyroidism and ophthalmopathy. Amplification targeted TCR beta CDR3 regions from RNA transcripts. Researchers ran a first-round RT-PCR on the TCR CDR3 using the HTBI primer set. Each CDR3 protein gets one entry after TCRdb re-called the multiplex PCR reads with MiXCR. The table shows nearly 600,000 distinct CDR3 sequences, with 13% to 15% occurring only once. Sequencing was done on a sample of blood. The receptors derive from a woman aged 18-29 years with Graves' ophthalmopathy.

The gene calls are TRBV10-3 and TRBJ2-5; possible D gene TRBD1, 6 bases. This CDR3 region has 13 residues. Germline CDR1 reads ENHRY; CDR2 reads SYGVKD. Trimming left V 8 bases short and J 1 base short, with 11 bases between. CDR3 in amino acids: CAIADSIQETQYF. In DNA, the CDR3 is TGTGCCATCGCGGACAGTATCCAAGAGACCCAGTACTTC.

This clonotype was picked up many times. This rearrangement joins TRBV20-1 to TRBJ2-3, with D perhaps matching TRBD1 (6 bases). V gave up 6 bases and J gave up 4 bases, with 17 bases separating them. Germline-derived CDR1 and CDR2 are DFQATT and SNEGSKA (reference sequence). The CDR3 runs 14 residues. Here the CDR3 DNA reads TGCAGTGCCCGAGCAGGGGTGAACCCAGATACGCAGTATTTT. Translation: CSARAGVNPDTQYF.

This clonotype was recorded a few times. The V call is TRBV4-1, the J call TRBJ1-1, with 12 nucleotides matching TRBD1. The V and J ends lost 0 bases and 1 base, in that order; junction bases with no gene match: 12. Germline loops: CDR1 MGHRA, CDR2 YSYEKL. The CDR3 totals 20 residues. This CDR3 is CASSQDGRPGQGARNTEAFF. DNA for the CDR3: TGCGCCAGCAGCCAAGATGGCCGTCCGGGACAGGGGGCGAGGAACACTGAAGCTTTCTTT.

This clonotype came up many times. The genes are TRBV10-3 and TRBJ2-3; D not certain. Germline V gives CDR1 ENHRY, CDR2 SYGVKD. Between the trimmed V and J ends, which lost 0 bases and 8 bases, there was a span of 9 bases. The CDR3 is made up of 13 amino acids. CDR3 residues: CAISESIMGTQYF. The CDR3 nucleotides read TGTGCCATCAGTGAGTCAATTATGGGTACGCAGTATTTT.

In its sample, this clonotype was seen many times. The CDR3: CASSVEANRVSAFF. Written as DNA, the CDR3 is TGTGCCAGCAGCGTAGAGGCCAACAGGGTGTCAGCTTTCTTT. The gene calls are TRBV9 and TRBJ1-1, with D tentatively TRBD1 (6 bases). V was cut by 0 bases and J by 10 bases, with 16 bases left in between. CDR1 SGDLS and CDR2 YYNGEE come from the germline V gene. The CDR3 length is 14 residues.

This clonotype occurred many times. The CDR3 reads CASRLTESTDTQYF. The CDR3, as DNA: TGTGCCAGCAGGCTGACAGAGAGCACAGATACGCAGTATTTT. The chain links TRBV6-1 to TRBJ2-3, with D possibly matching TRBD1 (5 bases). The CDR3 covers 14 residues. Trimming pared 6 bases from V and 0 bases from J, leaving 10 bases between. Germline V gives CDR1 MNHNS, CDR2 SASEGT.

This clonotype was seen ten or more times. V gene TRBV28 combines with J gene TRBJ2-7, with 9 bases identical to TRBD2. From germline, CDR1 is MDHEN and CDR2 SYDVKM. J was trimmed by 4 bases and V by 1 base; bases with no gene match: 8. The CDR3 sequence is 16 residues long. CDR3 coding DNA: TGTGCCAGCAGTTTATTTGGCGGGAGGGCGCCTTACGAGCAGTACTTC. It yields the protein CASSLFGGRAPYEQYF.

This clonotype occurred many times. The chain links TRBV7-9 to TRBJ1-1, with D perhaps TRBD1 (5 bases). Germline loops: CDR1 SEHNR, CDR2 FQNEAQ (reference sequence). The V end was cut by 3 bases, the J end by 0 bases, with 11 bases between. CDR3 size: 15 residues. In nucleotides, the CDR3 is TGTGCCAGCAGCTTGTGGCAGGGCATGAACACTGAAGCTTTCTTT. Its translation is CASSLWQGMNTEAFF.

The rearrangement links TRBV15 to TRBJ1-2; 9 bases agree with TRBD1. CDR3 size: 19 residues. Trimming at V came to 3 bases and at J to 3 bases, leaving 17 bases not matched to a gene. Germline loops: CDR1 LNHNV, CDR2 YYDKDF (reference sequence). The CDR3, as DNA: TGTGCCACCAGCAGCATTGGGGAACAGGGGGCCGCGCTATACTATGGCTACACCTTC. This sequence encodes CATSSIGEQGAALYYGYTF.

The sample holds many counts of this clonotype. CDR3 loop: CASRLKAGRGTEAFF. The CDR3 nucleotides read TGTGCCAGCAGATTAAAGGCAGGGCGCGGCACTGAAGCTTTCTTT. V and J are TRBV27 and TRBJ1-1; TRBD1 might be the D (5 bases). In germline, CDR1 is MNHEY, CDR2 SMNVEV (reference sequence). Trimming removed 6 bases at V and 4 bases at J, with 18 bases between. The CDR3 extends over 15 amino acids.

This clonotype has ten or more counts. In DNA, the CDR3 is TGCAGTGCCAGGACCCTAGCGGGAGAAGCGCGCTACAATGAGCAGTTCTTC. Translating it yields CSARTLAGEARYNEQFF. The V call is TRBV20-1, the J call TRBJ2-1, with TRBD2 matching 10 bases. Unmatched junction bases numbered 14, after V lost 6 bases and J lost 3 bases. CDR3 size: 17 residues. Germline V gene lookup returns CDR1 DFQATT and CDR2 SNEGSKA (reference sequence).

This clonotype was found many times. This sequence joins TRBV6-1 and TRBJ1-1, with D tentatively TRBD1 (5 bases). Per the germline V gene, CDR1 is MNHNS and CDR2 is SASEGT. The CDR3 length is 15 residues. V was cut by 0 bases and J by 1 base, with 9 bases left in between. This CDR3 is CASSEAGGANTEAFF. In DNA, the CDR3 is TGTGCCAGCAGTGAAGCCGGGGGAGCGAACACTGAAGCTTTCTTT.

The rearrangement uses TRBV29-1 and TRBJ2-2; weak D call: TRBD1 (6 bases). The V gene lost 6 bases and the J gene lost 6 bases, with 11 bases spanning the gap. Germline V gives CDR1 SQVTM, CDR2 ANQGSEA. This CDR3 is built from 12 residues. The CDR3 region is CSVLRGAGELFF. CDR3 nucleotide sequence: TGCAGCGTGCTCAGGGGTGCCGGGGAGCTGTTTTTT.

As concerns this clonotype: With a much larger clone just one base away, this may be a read error. V usage is TRBV30 and J usage is TRBJ2-7; 10 bases are a match to TRBD2. V lost 1 base, J lost 2 bases, and 5 bases stayed unmatched. The CDR3 has 15 amino acids. CDR1 GTSNPN and CDR2 SVGIG come from the germline V gene (reference sequence). The CDR3 DNA reads TGTGCCTGGAGTGGAAGGACTAGCGGTCCCTACGAGCAGTACTTC. Protein: CAWSGRTSGPYEQYF.

The chain joins TRBV6-6 to TRBJ2-7; 8 bases align to TRBD1. V lost 4 bases to trimming and J lost 9 bases; unmatched junction nucleotides: 11. CDR1 is MNHNY and CDR2 is SVGAGI in the germline V gene (reference sequence). The CDR3 length is 14 residues. CDR3 sequence (DNA): TGTGCCAGCAGTTCCTCGGGACAGGACCACGGGCAGTACTTC. Translated, it gives CASSSSGQDHGQYF.

This clonotype came up a few times. This chain links TRBV13 with TRBJ2-5; 9 nucleotides agree with TRBD2. V was clipped by 0 bases and J by 1 base; unmatched bases: 3. The CDR3 covers 16 residues. Germline CDR1 and CDR2: PRHDT and FYEKMQ (reference sequence). Written as DNA, the CDR3 is TGTGCCAGCAGCTTAGGCCAACTAGCGGGCCAAGAGACCCAGTACTTC. Protein product: CASSLGQLAGQETQYF. The whole variable domain, remainder taken from reference TRBV13 and TRBJ2-5, is AAGVIQSPRHLIKEKRETATLKCYPIPRHDTVYWYQQGPGQDPQFLISFYEKMQSDKGSIPDRFSAQQFSDYHSELNMSSLELGDSALYFCASSLGQLAGQETQYFGPGTRLLVL.

This clonotype was observed many times. The rearrangement uses TRBV7-9 and TRBJ2-5; 8 nucleotides match TRBD1. V dropped 4 bases and J dropped 2; count of bases not matched to a gene: 9. Germline lookup yields CDR1 SEHNR and CDR2 FQNEAQ (reference sequence). The CDR3 loop spans 16 amino acids. The CDR3 DNA reads as TGTGCCAGCAGCTCGACCGGGACAGGAGATCAAGAGACCCAGTACTTC. Translated, it gives CASSSTGTGDQETQYF.

The chain has TRBV7-9 and TRBJ2-5; D is unresolved. The V end was cut by 5 bases, the J end by 1 base, with 8 bases between. The germline V gene encodes CDR1 SEHNR and CDR2 FQNEAQ (reference sequence). This CDR3 is 13 amino acids long. CDR3: CASSAPAQETQYF. The CDR3 nucleotides are TGTGCCAGCAGCGCCCCCGCCCAAGAGACCCAGTACTTC. Looking up the rest from reference TRBV7-9 and TRBJ2-5 gives the full variable domain: DTGVSQNPRHKITKRGQNVTFRCDPISEHNRLYWYRQTLGQGPEFLTYFQNEAQLEKSRLLSDRFSAERPKGSFSTLEIQRTEQGDSAMYLCASSAPAQETQYFGPGTRLLVL.

CDR3 region: CASSAALFPYRASGHNEQFF. The CDR3 region has the DNA TGTGCCAGTAGTGCCGCCCTGTTCCCCTACCGGGCTAGCGGCCACAATGAGCAGTTCTTC. The chain is built from TRBV19 and TRBJ2-1; 7 bases match TRBD2. CDR1 and CDR2 (germline): LNHDA, SQIVND (reference sequence). V dropped 5 bases and J dropped 5; count of bases not matched to a gene: 24. The CDR3 is 20 amino acids.

This clonotype was counted at least ten times. The chain joins TRBV29-1 to TRBJ1-1; D not resolved. The germline V and J ends were trimmed by 2 bases and 0 bases, with 4 bases remaining between them. CDR1 and CDR2 from the germline V gene are SQVTM and ANQGSEA. This CDR3 comprises 12 residues. Here the CDR3 reads CSVEHLNTEAFF. As DNA, the CDR3 is TGCAGCGTTGAACATTTGAACACTGAAGCTTTCTTT.

This clonotype was picked up a small number of times. J is TRBJ1-6 and V is TRBV2, with 9 positions matching TRBD1. The CDR3 covers 18 residues. Trimming at V came to 2 bases and at J to 5 bases, leaving 10 bases not matched to a gene. Germline V gives CDR1 SNHLY, CDR2 FYNNEI. The chain's CDR3 is CASSEFGRTGDHNSPLHF. The CDR3 region has the DNA TGTGCCAGCAGTGAATTCGGGAGGACAGGGGATCATAATTCACCCCTCCACTTT.

This clonotype was seen at least ten times. The rearrangement uses TRBV20-1 and TRBJ1-3, with D possibly being TRBD1 (5 bases). V lost 6 bases and J 4 bases, leaving 10 bases between the germline ends. Germline loops: CDR1 DFQATT, CDR2 SNEGSKA (reference sequence). This CDR3 is built from 12 residues. CDR3 in amino acids: CSAGRGGNTIYF. CDR3 coding DNA: TGCAGTGCCGGACGGGGGGGAAACACCATATATTTT.

This clonotype was found many times. The V gene is TRBV7-9, the J gene TRBJ2-3; 10 bases are shared with TRBD2. The V segment lost 6 bases and the J segment 4 bases; nucleotides outside the gene matches: 13. The CDR3 is made up of 17 amino acids. Germline V lookup: CDR1 SEHNR, CDR2 FQNEAQ (reference sequence). CDR3 nucleotide sequence: TGTGCCAGCAGATCGTATACTAGCGGGAATAGCCCAGATACGCAGTATTTT. Encoded protein: CASRSYTSGNSPDTQYF.

This clonotype was detected ten times or more. The rearrangement links TRBV20-1 to TRBJ2-1; D perhaps matches TRBD2 (5 bases). Germline CDR1 is DFQATT and CDR2 is SNEGSKA (reference sequence). The CDR3 runs to 11 residues. V shed 2 bases and J shed 10 bases, with 9 bases lying between them. The CDR3 spells CSARPQREQFF. The CDR3 nucleotides are TGCAGTGCTAGACCCCAGCGGGAGCAGTTCTTC.

This clonotype was recorded many times. The chain uses TRBV7-9 and TRBJ1-1; D uncertain. The CDR3 has 13 amino acids. CDR1 is SEHNR and CDR2 is FQNEAQ in the germline V gene (reference sequence). V lost 0 bases to trimming and J lost 6 bases, with 8 bases between them. This CDR3 reads CASSLATEPEAFF. DNA for the CDR3: TGTGCCAGCAGCTTAGCAACGGAACCTGAAGCTTTCTTT. Combining the CDR3 with reference TRBV7-9 and TRBJ1-1 gives the whole variable domain DTGVSQNPRHKITKRGQNVTFRCDPISEHNRLYWYRQTLGQGPEFLTYFQNEAQLEKSRLLSDRFSAERPKGSFSTLEIQRTEQGDSAMYLCASSLATEPEAFFGQGTRLTVV.

This clonotype was found many times. The V gene is TRBV28, the J gene TRBJ2-2, with 12 bases identical to TRBD2. This CDR3 region has 16 residues. The ends lost 1 base at V and 9 bases at J; junction bases unmatched: 6. Germline V gene data show CDR1 as MDHEN and CDR2 as SYDVKM. CDR3 bases: TGTGCCAGCAGTTTATATCCTAGCGGGAGGGCCCGGGAGCTGTTTTTT. Amino acids: CASSLYPSGRARELFF.